These 15 T cell receptor beta chains originate from one sample sequenced in a study of T cells in women clearing cervical HPV infection. Some clones are missing from TCRdb's copy, which holds only in-frame ones; the method was immunoSEQ multiplex PCR. The data show roughly 50,000 clones, and the top ten clones hold approximately 40%. What was sequenced was blood buffy coat. The source of these receptors is a woman aged 18-70 years with a cervical HPV16 infection that either progressed to CIN3+ or cleared (not recorded which).

On this clone itself: The read ends 3 residues shy of where the CDR3 ends; the end is completed using the germline J gene. The chain carries TRBV7-9 and TRBJ2-3, with D hard to call. Trimming took 5 bases from V and 4 from J, leaving 13 bases between them. Germline CDR1 SEHNR, CDR2 FQNEAQ (reference sequence). CDR3 length: 14 residues. CDR3 in amino acids: CASSLLTKADTQYF. The part of the CDR3 DNA that was read is TGTGCCAGCAGCCTCTTAACTAAAGCAGATACG.

A word on this clone: Read sequence stops 3 residues before the CDR3 end, and the germline J gene provides the missing end. The chain has TRBV20-1 and TRBJ1-5; 9 bases are shared with TRBD1. V lost 1 base, J lost 2 bases, and 0 bases stayed unmatched. The CDR3 contains 14 residues. CDR1 and CDR2 from the germline V gene are DFQATT and SNEGSKA (reference sequence). CDR3 bases read: TGCAGTGCTAGAGGGGACAGGGGCAATCAGCCC. Amino acids: CSARGDRGNQP. The CDR3 as a whole reads CSARGDRGNQPQHF.

Remarks on this clone: The read stops 3 residues short of the end of the CDR3; the missing end is completed from the germline J gene. The V and J genes are TRBV18 and TRBJ2-7; D uncertain. The germline V gene encodes CDR1 KGHSH and CDR2 LQKENI. Between the trimmed V and J ends, which lost 0 bases and 6 bases, there was a span of 12 bases. The CDR3 extends over 14 amino acids. Incomplete CDR3 DNA: TGTGCCAGCTCACCACCTAAGACGACTCCCGAG. Translated, it gives CASSPPKTTPE. The entire CDR3 reads CASSPPKTTPEQYF.

A remark on this clone: The read stops 3 residues short of the end of the CDR3; the missing end is completed from the germline J gene. The V and J genes are TRBV30 and TRBJ2-4; TRBD2 agrees at 12 bases. V was pared by 2 bases and J by 5 bases, with 1 base of the junction left unmatched. CDR3 length equals 14 residues. The V gene's germline CDR1 is GTSNPN and CDR2 SVGIG (reference sequence). The sequenced part of the CDR3 DNA is TGTGCCTGGAGTCGACTAGCGGGGGAAAACATT. Protein: CAWSRLAGENI. The CDR3 in its entirety is CAWSRLAGENIQYF.

CDR3 DNA, as far as it was read: TGTGCCAGCAGCACTAGCGGGGGGGACCAAGAGACC. Encoded protein: CASSTSGGDQET. The full CDR3 sequence reads CASSTSGGDQETQYF. The rearrangement joins TRBV11-2 to TRBJ2-5; 13 bases align to TRBD2. The read comes to an end 3 residues before the CDR3 does, leaving the germline J gene to fill in the end. V was clipped by 5 bases and J by 0 bases; unmatched bases: 0. Germline assignment: CDR1 SGHAT and CDR2 FQNNGV. The CDR3 is made up of 15 amino acids.

In the case of this clone: Read coverage stops 3 residues before the CDR3 terminus; the germline J gene supplies the remainder. The chain couples TRBV7-8 to TRBJ2-3, with D tentatively TRBD1 (5 bases). Trimming removed 1 base from V and 6 bases from J, with 11 bases in between. The CDR3 runs 14 residues. Germline V gene lookup returns CDR1 SGHVS and CDR2 FQNEAQ. The part of the CDR3 DNA that was read is TGTGCCAGCAGCTTAGGTAGGGGAACGGATACG. It translates to CASSLGRGTDT. The whole CDR3 sequence reads CASSLGRGTDTQYF. Full variable domain (remainder filled in from reference TRBV7-8 and TRBJ2-3): GAGVSQSPRYKVAKRGQDVALRCDPISGHVSLFWYQQALGQGPEFLTYFQNEAQLDKSGLPSDRFFAERPEGSVSTLKIQRTQQEDSAVYLCASSLGRGTDTQYFGPGTRLTVL.

Concerning this clone: The read comes to an end 3 residues before the CDR3 does, leaving the germline J gene to fill in the end. V gene TRBV6-4 combines with J gene TRBJ2-3; 11 positions agree with TRBD2. With V trimmed by 5 bases and J by 3 bases, 4 bases remained unmatched. The CDR3 extends over 15 amino acids. The germline V gene encodes CDR1 MRHNA and CDR2 SNTAGT. The CDR3 DNA, read in part, is TGTGCCAGCAGTCATTCTAGCGGGGGGACAGATACG. Its translation is CASSHSSGGTDT. The CDR3 in its entirety is CASSHSSGGTDTQYF.

A remark on this clone: The read terminates 3 residues ahead of where the CDR3 ends, so the germline J gene completes it. The chain joins TRBV7-2 to TRBJ1-1, with D unclear. The germline V and J ends were trimmed by 5 bases and 5 bases, with 12 bases remaining between them. Germline CDR1 is SGHTA and CDR2 is FQGNSA. The CDR3 has 13 residues. CDR3 bases read: TGTGCCAGCAGCCTATATGCGGAGACTGAA. Translation: CASSLYAETE. The complete CDR3 reads CASSLYAETEAFF.

In the case of this clone: From the germline J gene comes the end of the CDR3, since the read stops 3 residues before it. The V call is TRBV20-1, the J call TRBJ2-7; 12 bases map to TRBD2. The CDR3 runs to 14 residues. Losses at the gene ends were 7 bases for V and 5 bases for J; bases not matched to a gene: 9. In germline, CDR1 is DFQATT, CDR2 SNEGSKA (reference sequence). The part of the CDR3 DNA that was read is TGCAGTGTCGCTCGACTAGCGGGAGTCGACGAG. This encodes CSVARLAGVDE. The full CDR3 is CSVARLAGVDEQYF.

On this clone itself: With the read ending 3 residues before the CDR3 end, the germline J gene is used to fill in that end. The rearrangement links TRBV18 to TRBJ1-4; D not certain. The CDR3 extends over 16 amino acids. CDR1 KGHSH and CDR2 LQKENI come from the germline V gene. The V end was cut by 3 bases, the J end by 3 bases, with 14 bases between. The part of the CDR3 DNA that was read is TGTGCCAGCTCACCTCGGAGCCCTCGGGCTAATGAAAAA. It translates to CASSPRSPRANEK. The CDR3 in full is CASSPRSPRANEKLFF.

Comments on this clone: The CDR3 is cut off 3 residues early in the read; its end comes from the germline J gene. The V call is TRBV30, the J call TRBJ2-5; the match to TRBD2 covers 7 bases. The V gene end was trimmed by 2 bases and the J gene end by 4 bases; junction bases not matched to a gene: 4. Germline CDR1 reads GTSNPN; CDR2 reads SVGIG (reference sequence). There are 13 residues in the CDR3. The chain's CDR3 is CAWSPIAGETQYF. The part of the CDR3 DNA that was read is TGTGCCTGGAGTCCCATAGCGGGAGAGACC.

A word on this clone: The read comes to an end 3 residues before the CDR3 does, leaving the germline J gene to fill in the end. The chain uses TRBV6-1 and TRBJ2-7; weak D call: TRBD2 (6 bases). Trimming removed 3 bases at V and 2 bases at J, with 11 bases between. The CDR3 contains 14 residues. Germline assignment: CDR1 MNHNS and CDR2 SASEGT. The CDR3: CASSDGGFAYEQYF. The sequenced CDR3 bases are TGTGCCAGCAGTGACGGGGGATTTGCCTACGAG.

To note about this clone: The sequenced fragment ends 3 residues before the CDR3 boundary, so the rest is inferred from the germline J gene. The J gene is TRBJ2-7, the V gene TRBV2; 7 bases fit TRBD2. V was pared by 4 bases and J by 2 bases, with 5 bases of the junction left unmatched. The V gene's germline CDR1 is SNHLY and CDR2 FYNNEI. There are 14 residues in the CDR3. The sequenced CDR3 bases are TGTGCCAGCAGTGGGGGAGGGACTACCTACGAG. This sequence encodes CASSGGGTTYE. In full, the CDR3 reads CASSGGGTTYEQYF.

Comments on this clone: The CDR3 goes on 3 residues after the read ends, and that part is filled in from the germline J gene. The chain combines TRBV5-6 with TRBJ2-3; D not resolved. Deletions cut 0 bases from V and 0 bases from J, with 5 bases between. This CDR3 region has 14 residues. CDR1 is SGHDT, CDR2 YYEEEE, per germline. The sequenced CDR3 bases are TGTGCCAGCAGCTTGGTTCTTAGCACAGATACG. Protein: CASSLVLSTDT. The full CDR3 reads CASSLVLSTDTQYF.

A word on this clone: From the germline J gene comes the end of the CDR3, since the read stops 3 residues before it. The V and J genes are TRBV20-1 and TRBJ2-3; maybe TRBD2 (5 bases). CDR1 DFQATT and CDR2 SNEGSKA come from the germline V gene (reference sequence). This CDR3 has 15 amino acids. Between the trimmed V and J ends, which lost 3 bases and 4 bases, there was a span of 17 bases. CDR3 bases read: TGCAGTGCTAGGCCTGGAGCGGACGGAGCAGATACG. This gives the protein CSARPGADGADT. The full CDR3 protein is CSARPGADGADTQYF.